The text below deals with one TCR beta chain. Its antigen remains unidentified. PCR employed 60 Vbeta and 13 Jbeta primers. The data were produced by immunoSEQ multiplex PCR, yet TCRdb's version contains in-frame clones alone and is incomplete. Of approximately 100,000 clones in the sample, over 65% are singletons; the top ten hold around 17%. This record comes from a study of cytomegalovirus exposure and HLA in healthy donors. Whole-study findings and limits: Roughly uniform sequencing depth across donors was assumed, possibly incorrectly.

Germline lookup yields CDR1 MDHEN and CDR2 SYDVKM. V lost 3 bases and J 8 bases, leaving 13 bases between the germline ends. The CDR3 has 13 residues. Source material: PBMCs. The sequence was collected from a man in his sixties in good health and CMV-seropositive. The chain couples TRBV28 to TRBJ1-2, with TRBD1 as a possible D gene (6 bases). The CDR3 nucleotides read TGTGCCAGCAGTTTCGCGGGGGCATGGGGCTACACCTTC. It specifies CASSFAGAWGYTF.